What follows describes a single TCR beta chain. What antigen it recognizes has not been identified. Within one base of it there is no much larger clone, and no base qualities were kept. These data belong to a study of shared clonotypes between healthy human individuals (dated by TCRdb to the early 2020s). General notes on the study: Two women and a few men aged 18 to 49 years were included in the cohort. For each donor, three plates each were used for CD4 naive and CD4 memory, two plates were used for CD8 naive, and one plate was used for CD8 memory. To estimate repertoire size and how much clonotype sharing occurs between individuals, the study deeply sequenced the blood TCR repertoires of five healthy adults. Different laboratories and diverse techniques were used to prepare libraries and sequence TCR repertoires, to increase sequencing depth and limit assay-specific biases. Leukapheresis yielded between about 0.85 and 9.5 billion PBMCs per donor. Study-wide conclusions, independent of this receptor: Only blood was sampled, and tissue TCR repertoires likely differ from those in blood. The genetic and exposure-history diversity represented was limited by the small number of donors. Higher generation probabilities were observed for clonotypes shared by all four sorted-subset donors than for non-shared clonotypes. Rarefaction of sorted-subset datasets indicated incomplete sequencing despite the large sequencing depth. Based on pairwise subsampling, the degree of clonotype sharing among donors was expected to be affected by sequencing depth. Sharing across four donors was observed for about 5% of naive CD4, under 4% of naive CD8, over 2% of memory CD4, and around 0.42% of memory CD8 clonotypes. Naive subsets generally had larger estimated clonotype richness than memory subsets did.

Using the deep immunoSEQ assay, TCR CDR3 regions were amplified from genomic DNA by multiplex PCR. Genomic DNA extracted from each cell subset was distributed evenly over all wells of several immunoSEQ 96-well plates, and each plate served as one replicate. Each replicate PCR for sorted subsets received about 200 ng genomic DNA, equal to about 30,000 T cell genomes. Purified libraries were quantified with a Qubit 3.0 fluorometer, sized on a Bioanalyzer 2100, and re-quantified with the KAPA Library Quantification kit. Each immunoSEQ 96-well plate was sequenced on its own single-read 150-cycle Illumina NextSeq 550 flow cell. Per the source publication's procedure: Because the immunoSEQ output included only junctional sequences and no quality scores, the filtering could not be the same as the filtering used for full-length reads. To assign V/J genes and CDR3, sequences were annotated against IMGT germline references using PyIR, a Python wrapper for IgBLAST v1.9. Any read was removed if the V/J assignment was weak (E-value above 1e-6), the CDR3 was missing, or the read contained stop codons, out-of-frame junctions, or ambiguous translated residues. V3J clonotypes were defined as sequences sharing the same inferred V gene, J gene, and CDR3 amino acid sequence. Percentage overlap between repertoires was computed as shared unique clonotypes divided by the size of the smaller repertoire. Richness of each repertoire was evaluated using RTK rarefaction, the Chao1 estimator, and Recon v2.1 estimates of unobserved clonotypes. OLGA was used to compute generation probabilities for all TCRbeta clonotypes that the gDNA method yielded from a few donors. Held by TCRdb, this immuneACCESS table contains in-frame sequences only and omits some clones. Under half of the omission traces to an unresolved V gene where checked; the cause of the rest is unknown. V and J calls and clone size come straight from that table; D and trimming were deduced from the DNA. The sample yields some 2.1 million clones; just under 95% were counted once. About 1.1% of the sample is in the top ten clones.

Between the V and J ends, shortened by 5 bases and 3 bases respectively, the junction contains 11 bases. CDR1 and CDR2 were assigned from the germline V gene (reference sequence) as LNHDA and SQIVND. The CDR3 has 13 amino acids, counting the end cysteine and phenylalanine. Only the CDR3 DNA stays, 39 bases, in frame from base 1. CD8 naive samples consisted of CD45RO-negative cells that were positively selected for CCR7, yielding a CD45RA+CCR7+ population without TemRA cells. Healthy HIV-negative adults with no recently reported acute infections or vaccinations were included as donors. Every donor was a Caucasian adult residing in Nashville, Tennessee, USA. Blood was collected by leukapheresis, and PBMCs were isolated by Ficoll-Histopaque density gradient centrifugation and then cryopreserved in liquid nitrogen vapor phase. Analytical flow cytometry was used to check the purity and quantity of every magnetically sorted T cell population. Genomic DNA was isolated from each sorted fraction and quantified by UV absorbance on a Nanodrop 2000c.

Sequenced material: naive CD8+ T cells sorted from blood. The intended sense of this specimen's cell subset or site label: CD45RA+CCR7+. This TCR came from a man younger than 35 in good health. The chain was built from TRBV19 and TRBJ2-7, and the D gene may be TRBD1, 6 bases matching. The encoded CDR3 is CASSQTGNYEQYF. The nucleotide sequence reads TGTGCCAGTAGTCAAACAGGGAACTACGAGCAGTACTTC.